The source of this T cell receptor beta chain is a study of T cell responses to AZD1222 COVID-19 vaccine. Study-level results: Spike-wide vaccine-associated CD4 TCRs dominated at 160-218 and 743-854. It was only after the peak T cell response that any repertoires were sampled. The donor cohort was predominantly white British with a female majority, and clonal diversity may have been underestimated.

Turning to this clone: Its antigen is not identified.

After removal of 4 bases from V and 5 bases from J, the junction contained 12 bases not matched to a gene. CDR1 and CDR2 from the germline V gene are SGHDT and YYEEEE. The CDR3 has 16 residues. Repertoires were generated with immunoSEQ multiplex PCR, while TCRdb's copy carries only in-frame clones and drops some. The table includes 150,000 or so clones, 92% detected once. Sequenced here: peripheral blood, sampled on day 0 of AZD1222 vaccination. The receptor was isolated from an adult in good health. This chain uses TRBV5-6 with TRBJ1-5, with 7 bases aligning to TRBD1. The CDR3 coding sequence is TGTGCCAGCAGCCAAGGTCGTCTCAGGGGGGATCAGCCCCAGCATTTT. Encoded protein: CASSQGRLRGDQPQHF. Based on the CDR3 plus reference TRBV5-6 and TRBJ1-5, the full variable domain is DAGVTQSPTHLIKTRGQQVTLRCSPKSGHDTVSWYQQALGQGPQFIFQYYEEEERQRGNFPDRFSGHQFPNYSSELNVNALLLGDSALYLCASSQGRLRGDQPQHFGDGTRLSIL.